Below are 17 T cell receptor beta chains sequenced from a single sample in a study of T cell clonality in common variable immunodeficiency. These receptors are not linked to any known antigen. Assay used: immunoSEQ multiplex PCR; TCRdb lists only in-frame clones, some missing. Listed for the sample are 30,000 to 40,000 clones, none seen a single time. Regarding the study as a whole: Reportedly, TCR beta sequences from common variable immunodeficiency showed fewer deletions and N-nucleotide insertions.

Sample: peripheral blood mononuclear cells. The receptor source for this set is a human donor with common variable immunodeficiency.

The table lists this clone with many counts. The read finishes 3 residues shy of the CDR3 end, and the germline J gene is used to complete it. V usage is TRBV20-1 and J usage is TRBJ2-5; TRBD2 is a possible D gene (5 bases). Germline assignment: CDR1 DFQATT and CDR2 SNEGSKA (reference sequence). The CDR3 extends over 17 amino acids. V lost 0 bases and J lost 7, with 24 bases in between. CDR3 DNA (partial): TGCAGTGCTAGAGATACTAACGGCGATACAGATCGGGGGACC. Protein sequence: CSARDTNGDTDRGT. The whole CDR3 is CSARDTNGDTDRGTQYF.

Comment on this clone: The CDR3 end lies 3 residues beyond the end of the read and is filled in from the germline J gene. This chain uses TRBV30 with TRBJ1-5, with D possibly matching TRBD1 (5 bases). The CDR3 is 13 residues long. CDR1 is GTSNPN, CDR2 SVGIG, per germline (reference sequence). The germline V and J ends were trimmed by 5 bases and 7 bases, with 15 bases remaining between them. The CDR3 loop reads CAWGDRGEQPQHF. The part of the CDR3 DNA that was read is TGTGCCTGGGGTGACAGAGGGGAGCAGCCC.

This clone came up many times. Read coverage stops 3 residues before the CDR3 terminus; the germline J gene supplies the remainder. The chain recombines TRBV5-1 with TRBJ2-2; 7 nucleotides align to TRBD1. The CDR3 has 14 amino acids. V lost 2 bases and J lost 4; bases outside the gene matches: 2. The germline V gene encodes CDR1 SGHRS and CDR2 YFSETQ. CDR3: CASSLQGTTGELFF. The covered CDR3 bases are TGCGCCAGCAGCTTACAGGGGACCACCGGGGAG. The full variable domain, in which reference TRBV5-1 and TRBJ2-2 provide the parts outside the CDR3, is KAGVTQTPRYLIKTRGQQVTLSCSPISGHRSVSWYQQTPGQGLQFLFEYFSETQRNKGNFPGRFSGRQFSNSRSEMNVSTLELGDSALYLCASSLQGTTGELFFGEGSRLTVL.

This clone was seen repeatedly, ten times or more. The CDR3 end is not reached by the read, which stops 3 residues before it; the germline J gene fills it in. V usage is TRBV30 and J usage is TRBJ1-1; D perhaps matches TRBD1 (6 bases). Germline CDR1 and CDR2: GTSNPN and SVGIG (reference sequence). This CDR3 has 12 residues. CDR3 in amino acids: CAWSRPGVGAFF. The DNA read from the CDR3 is TGTGCCTGGAGCCGGCCAGGGGTAGGG.

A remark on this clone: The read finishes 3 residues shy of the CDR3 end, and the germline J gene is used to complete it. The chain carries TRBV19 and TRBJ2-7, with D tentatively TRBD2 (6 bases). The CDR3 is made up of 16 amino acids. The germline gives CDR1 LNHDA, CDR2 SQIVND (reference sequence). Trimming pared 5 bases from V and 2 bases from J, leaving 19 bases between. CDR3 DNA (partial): TGTGCCAGTAGTCCCACCCGGAGGGCGGGGACCTACGAG. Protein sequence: CASSPTRRAGTYE. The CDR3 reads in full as CASSPTRRAGTYEQYF.

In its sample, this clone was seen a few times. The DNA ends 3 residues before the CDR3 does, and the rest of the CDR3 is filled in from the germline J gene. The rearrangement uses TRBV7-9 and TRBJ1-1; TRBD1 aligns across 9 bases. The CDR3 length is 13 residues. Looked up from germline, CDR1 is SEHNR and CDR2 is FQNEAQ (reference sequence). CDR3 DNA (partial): TGTGCCAGCAGCCCACAGGGGGCGGGAGAA. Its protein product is CASSPQGAGE. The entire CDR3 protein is CASSPQGAGEAFF.

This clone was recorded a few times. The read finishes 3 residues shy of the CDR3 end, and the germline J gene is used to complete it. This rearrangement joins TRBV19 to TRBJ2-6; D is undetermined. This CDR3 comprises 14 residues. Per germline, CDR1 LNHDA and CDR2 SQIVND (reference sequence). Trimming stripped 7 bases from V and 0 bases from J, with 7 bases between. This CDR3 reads CASIRSSGANVLTF. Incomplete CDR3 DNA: TGTGCCAGTATTCGGTCCTCTGGGGCCAACGTC.

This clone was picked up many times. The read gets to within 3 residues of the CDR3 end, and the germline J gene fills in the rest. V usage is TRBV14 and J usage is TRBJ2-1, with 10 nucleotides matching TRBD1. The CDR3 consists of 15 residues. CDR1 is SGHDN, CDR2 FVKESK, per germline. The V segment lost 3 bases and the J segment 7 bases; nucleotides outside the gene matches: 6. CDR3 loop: CASSHDRGQWNEQFF. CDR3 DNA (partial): TGTGCCAGCAGCCACGACAGGGGGCAATGGAATGAG.

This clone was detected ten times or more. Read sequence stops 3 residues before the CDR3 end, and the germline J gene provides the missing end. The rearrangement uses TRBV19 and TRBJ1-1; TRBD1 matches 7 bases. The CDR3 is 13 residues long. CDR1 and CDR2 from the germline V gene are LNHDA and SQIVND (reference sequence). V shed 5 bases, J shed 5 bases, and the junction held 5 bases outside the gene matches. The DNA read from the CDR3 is TGTGCCAGTAGTGCGACAGGGAGGACTGAA. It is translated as CASSATGRTE. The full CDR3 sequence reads CASSATGRTEAFF.

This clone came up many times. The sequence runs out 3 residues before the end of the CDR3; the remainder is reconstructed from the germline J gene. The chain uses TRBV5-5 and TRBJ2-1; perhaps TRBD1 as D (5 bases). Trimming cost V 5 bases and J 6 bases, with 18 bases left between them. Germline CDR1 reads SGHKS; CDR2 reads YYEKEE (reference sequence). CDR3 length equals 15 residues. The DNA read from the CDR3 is TGTGCCAGCAGGCAGGGTCCGCAAAGGGGCAATGAG. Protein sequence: CASRQGPQRGNE. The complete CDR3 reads CASRQGPQRGNEQFF. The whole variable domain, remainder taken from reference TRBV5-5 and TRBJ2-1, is DAGVTQSPTHLIKTRGQQVTLRCSPISGHKSVSWYQQVLGQGPQFIFQYYEKEERGRGNFPDRFSARQFPNYSSELNVNALLLGDSALYLCASRQGPQRGNEQFFGPGTRLTVL.

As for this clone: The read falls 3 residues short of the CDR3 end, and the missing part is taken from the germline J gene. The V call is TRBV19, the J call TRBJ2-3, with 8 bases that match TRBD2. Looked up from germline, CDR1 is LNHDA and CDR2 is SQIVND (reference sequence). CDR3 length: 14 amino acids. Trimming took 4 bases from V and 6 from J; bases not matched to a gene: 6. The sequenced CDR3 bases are TGTGCCAGTAGTAATAGCGGGGCCCAGGATACG. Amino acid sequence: CASSNSGAQDT. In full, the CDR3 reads CASSNSGAQDTQYF.

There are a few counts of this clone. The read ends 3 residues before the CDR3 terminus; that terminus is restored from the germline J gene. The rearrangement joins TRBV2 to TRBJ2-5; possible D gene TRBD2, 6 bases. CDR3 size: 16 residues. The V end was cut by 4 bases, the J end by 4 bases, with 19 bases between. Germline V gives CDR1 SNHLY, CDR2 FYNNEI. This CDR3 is CASSGPPGGVGETQYF. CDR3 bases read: TGTGCCAGCAGTGGCCCGCCCGGGGGTGTAGGAGAGACC.

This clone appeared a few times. The CDR3: CASSSRGGGNTEAFF. Partial CDR3 DNA: TGTGCCAGCAGTTCCAGGGGAGGGGGGAACACTGAA. This chain joins TRBV2 and TRBJ1-1; a weak D match, TRBD1 (6 bases). The read stops 3 residues short of the end of the CDR3; the missing end is completed from the germline J gene. V was pared by 5 bases and J by 1 base, with 14 bases between. This CDR3 contains 15 residues. In germline, CDR1 is SNHLY, CDR2 FYNNEI.

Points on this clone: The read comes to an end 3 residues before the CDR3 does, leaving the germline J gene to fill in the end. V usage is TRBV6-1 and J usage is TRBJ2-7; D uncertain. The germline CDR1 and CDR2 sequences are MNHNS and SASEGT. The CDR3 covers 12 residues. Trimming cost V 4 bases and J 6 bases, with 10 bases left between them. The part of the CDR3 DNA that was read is TGTGCCAGCAGTGCCGACACCGGCGAG. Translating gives CASSADTGE. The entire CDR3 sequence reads CASSADTGEQYF.

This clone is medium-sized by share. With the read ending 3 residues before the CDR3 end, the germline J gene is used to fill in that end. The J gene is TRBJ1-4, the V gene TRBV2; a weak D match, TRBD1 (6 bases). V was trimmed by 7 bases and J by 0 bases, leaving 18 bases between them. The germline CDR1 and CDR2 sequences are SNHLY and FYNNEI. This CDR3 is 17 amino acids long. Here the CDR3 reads CASNDRPGVSTNEKLFF. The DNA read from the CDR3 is TGTGCCAGCAACGACAGACCAGGGGTTTCAACTAATGAAAAA. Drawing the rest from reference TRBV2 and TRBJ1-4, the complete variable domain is EPEVTQTPSHQVTQMGQEVILRCVPISNHLYFYWYRQILGQKVEFLVSFYNNEISEKSEIFDDQFSVERPDGSNFTLKIRSTKLEDSAMYFCASNDRPGVSTNEKLFFGSGTQLSVL.

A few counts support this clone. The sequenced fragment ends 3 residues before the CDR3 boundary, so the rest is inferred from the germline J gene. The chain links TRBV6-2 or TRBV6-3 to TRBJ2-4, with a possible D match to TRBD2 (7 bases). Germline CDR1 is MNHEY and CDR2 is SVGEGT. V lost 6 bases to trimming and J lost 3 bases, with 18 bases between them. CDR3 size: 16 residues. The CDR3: CASRTSLRGGKNIQYF. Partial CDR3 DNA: TGTGCCAGCAGGACTTCATTAAGGGGGGGCAAAAACATT.

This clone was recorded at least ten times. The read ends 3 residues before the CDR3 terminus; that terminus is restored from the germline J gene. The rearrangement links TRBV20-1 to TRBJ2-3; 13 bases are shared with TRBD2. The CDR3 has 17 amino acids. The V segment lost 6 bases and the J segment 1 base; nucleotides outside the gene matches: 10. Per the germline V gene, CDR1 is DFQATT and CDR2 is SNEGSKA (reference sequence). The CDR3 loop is CSAETSGGAGGTDTQYF. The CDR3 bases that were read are TGCAGTGCCGAAACTAGCGGGGGGGCCGGGGGCACAGATACG.